The 14 T cell receptor beta chains below were found in one sample sequenced in a study of CD8+CD57+ T cells in acquired aplastic anemia. All patients picked for sequencing had shown, by flow cytometry, an expansion of CD8+CD57+ cells. It was genomic DNA that served as the template for profiling TCR beta VDJ and CDR3. A single record per CDR3 protein comes from TCRdb applying MiXCR to the reads. The repertoire holds around 130,000 distinct CDR3 sequences, with under 65% as singletons. The sequenced material came from sorted CD4+, CD8+, or CD8+CD57+ T cells (not recorded which) from PBMCs. The receptors were gathered from a human donor with aplastic anemia.

This clonotype was recorded at least ten times. The chain employs TRBV19 and TRBJ2-5; TRBD2 matches 8 bases. V shed 5 bases and J 0 bases; nucleotides not matched to a gene: 8. Per the germline V gene, CDR1 is LNHDA and CDR2 is SQIVND (reference sequence). The CDR3 extends over 16 amino acids. The CDR3 sequence: CASSQIGGEDQETQYF. For the CDR3, the DNA is TGTGCCAGTAGTCAGATCGGGGGGGAGGACCAAGAGACCCAGTACTTC.

The chain couples TRBV10-3 to TRBJ2-1; no definite D call. This CDR3 has 14 amino acids. Germline V gives CDR1 ENHRY, CDR2 SYGVKD. Between the trimmed V and J ends, which lost 2 bases and 4 bases, there was a span of 9 bases. In DNA, the CDR3 is TGTGCCATCAGTGAGCGTCAACCTTACAATGAGCAGTTCTTC. It yields the protein CAISERQPYNEQFF.

This clonotype was picked up a small number of times. The chain carries TRBV2 and TRBJ2-1; 9 nucleotides align to TRBD1. With V trimmed by 5 bases and J by 6 bases, 5 bases remained unmatched. Germline loops: CDR1 SNHLY, CDR2 FYNNEI. This CDR3 region has 14 residues. CDR3 region: CASSTSQGANEQFF. The CDR3 coding sequence is TGTGCCAGCAGTACGTCACAGGGGGCCAATGAGCAGTTCTTC. The variable domain in full, with the rest retrieved from reference TRBV2 and TRBJ2-1, is EPEVTQTPSHQVTQMGQEVILRCVPISNHLYFYWYRQILGQKVEFLVSFYNNEISEKSEIFDDQFSVERPDGSNFTLKIRSTKLEDSAMYFCASSTSQGANEQFFGPGTRLTVL.

This chain uses TRBV10-3 with TRBJ2-2; TRBD2 aligns across 11 bases. CDR1 and CDR2 from the germline V gene are ENHRY and SYGVKD. CDR3 length: 18 amino acids. V shed 3 bases and J 4 bases; nucleotides not matched to a gene: 10. CDR3 nucleotide sequence: TGTGCCATCAGTGAACCGATACTAGCGGGGGACCTCACCGGGGAGCTGTTTTTT. This sequence encodes CAISEPILAGDLTGELFF.

The J gene is TRBJ2-3, the V gene TRBV5-4; tentatively, D is TRBD1 (6 bases). Germline CDR1 and CDR2: SGHNT and YYREEE (reference sequence). V lost 4 bases to trimming and J lost 0 bases, with 12 bases between them. This CDR3 is 15 amino acids long. The CDR3 nucleotides are TGTGCCAGCAGCCTGGACAGTGCTAGCACAGATACGCAGTATTTT. Translation: CASSLDSASTDTQYF.

The V and J genes are TRBV2 and TRBJ2-7; D not resolved. Trimming removed 4 bases from V and 6 bases from J, with 13 bases in between. The CDR3 spans 13 residues. Germline lookup yields CDR1 SNHLY and CDR2 FYNNEI. CDR3 DNA sequence: TGTGCCAGCAGTGTGATTAGTGTGTCCGAGCAGTACTTC. Translated: CASSVISVSEQYF.

This clonotype was detected ten times or more. This chain uses TRBV25-1 with TRBJ1-1; D remains ambiguous. With 2 bases removed from V and 0 bases from J, the gap between germline ends came to 10 bases. In germline, CDR1 is MGHDK, CDR2 SYGVNS. CDR3 size: 15 residues. CDR3 loop: CASSEGRGLNTEAFF. CDR3 DNA: TGTGCCAGCAGTGAAGGTCGAGGGCTGAACACTGAAGCTTTCTTT.

This clonotype was recorded a few times. The chain is built from TRBV29-1 and TRBJ1-2; D is unclear. The CDR3 is made up of 14 amino acids. Trimming took 6 bases from V and 2 from J, leaving 16 bases between them. Germline V CDR1 and CDR2: SQVTM, ANQGSEA. CDR3 sequence: CSVEHRSRNYGYTF. The CDR3 nucleotides are TGCAGCGTGGAGCACCGGTCGAGGAACTATGGCTACACCTTC.

The V call is TRBV7-2, the J call TRBJ2-7, with 13 bases fitting TRBD2. The CDR3 is made up of 15 amino acids. Trimming removed 2 bases from V and 2 bases from J; junction bases left unmatched: 0. Germline V gene lookup returns CDR1 SGHTA and CDR2 FQGNSA. DNA for the CDR3: TGTGCCAGCAGCTTAACTAGCGGGGGGGCCTACGAGCAGTACTTC. Residues: CASSLTSGGAYEQYF.

The rearrangement joins TRBV19 to TRBJ2-7; D call uncertain. The CDR3 runs to 14 residues. Germline CDR1 and CDR2: LNHDA and SQIVND (reference sequence). The V and J ends lost 3 bases and 6 bases respectively, with 15 bases between them. CDR3 in DNA: TGTGCCAGTAGTATGATCCGTCGTGAGGTCGAGCAGTACTTC. Protein product: CASSMIRREVEQYF.

This clonotype has a count of ten or more. CDR3 sequence (DNA): TGCGCCAGCAGCCAAGATCGTTCAGGGTGGGACCCCTATGGCTACACCTTC. Translation gives CASSQDRSGWDPYGYTF. This rearrangement joins TRBV4-3 to TRBJ1-2, with a possible D match to TRBD1 (5 bases). The CDR3 has 17 residues. The ends were cut back, 0 bases at V and 4 bases at J, with 18 bases in the middle. Per the germline V gene, CDR1 is LGHNA and CDR2 is YSLEER.

V is TRBV7-9 and J is TRBJ1-2; no reliable D call. Trimming removed 5 bases at V and 8 bases at J, with 15 bases between. CDR3 length: 13 amino acids. Germline-derived CDR1 and CDR2 are SEHNR and FQNEAQ (reference sequence). CDR3: CASSQDRKAGYTF. The CDR3 bases are TGTGCCAGCAGCCAAGATAGGAAGGCGGGCTACACCTTC.

The V and J genes are TRBV5-6 and TRBJ2-7; D tentatively fits TRBD1 or TRBD2 (5 bases each). Trimming removed 4 bases at V and 3 bases at J, with 20 bases between. This CDR3 comprises 16 residues. Germline V CDR1 and CDR2: SGHDT, YYEEEE. The CDR3 reads CASSQTTTGTDYEQYF. The CDR3 bases are TGTGCCAGCAGCCAAACGACTACAGGAACTGACTACGAGCAGTACTTC. The full variable domain, with the rest looked up from reference TRBV5-6 and TRBJ2-7, is DAGVTQSPTHLIKTRGQQVTLRCSPKSGHDTVSWYQQALGQGPQFIFQYYEEEERQRGNFPDRFSGHQFPNYSSELNVNALLLGDSALYLCASSQTTTGTDYEQYFGPGTRLTVT.

This chain joins TRBV2 and TRBJ2-3, with TRBD2 matching over 11 bases. After removal of 5 bases from V and 3 bases from J, the junction contained 4 bases not matched to a gene. The CDR3 loop spans 15 amino acids. In germline, CDR1 is SNHLY, CDR2 FYNNEI. The CDR3 region is CASSLAGGATDTQYF. In DNA, the CDR3 is TGTGCCAGCAGTCTAGCGGGGGGTGCAACAGATACGCAGTATTTT.